The sequence of this TCR beta chain was determined in a study of blood T cell repertoires in COVID-19. The CDR3 is 15 residues long. The junction had 12 bases not matched to a gene; V was cut back by 6 bases and J by 5 bases. Germline lookup yields CDR1 MDHEN and CDR2 SYDVKM. Measured with immunoSEQ multiplex PCR; TCRdb has only the in-frame clones, and not every one. The sample has some 130,000 clones; under 95% are singletons. This chain joins TRBV28 and TRBJ1-1; 7 positions match TRBD1. The source is a man aged 55 to 70 with COVID-19, enrolled during active disease. Specimen: peripheral blood. CDR3 residues: CASRPSLDRATEAFF. In DNA, the CDR3 is TGTGCCAGCAGACCATCACTCGACAGGGCTACTGAAGCTTTCTTT.